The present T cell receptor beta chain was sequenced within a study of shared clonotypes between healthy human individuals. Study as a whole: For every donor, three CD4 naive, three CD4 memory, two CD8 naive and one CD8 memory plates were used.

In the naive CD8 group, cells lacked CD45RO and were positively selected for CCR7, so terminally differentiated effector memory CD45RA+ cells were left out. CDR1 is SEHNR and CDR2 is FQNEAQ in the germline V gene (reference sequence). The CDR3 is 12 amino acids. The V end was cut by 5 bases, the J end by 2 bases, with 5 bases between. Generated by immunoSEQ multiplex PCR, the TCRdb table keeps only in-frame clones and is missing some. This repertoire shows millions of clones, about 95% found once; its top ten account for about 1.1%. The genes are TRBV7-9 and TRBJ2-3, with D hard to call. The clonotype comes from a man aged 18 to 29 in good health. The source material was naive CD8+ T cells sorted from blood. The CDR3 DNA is TGTGCCAGCAGCGCCCCCACAGATACGCAGTATTTT. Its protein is CASSAPTDTQYF.